Each of the 28 T cell receptor beta chains below was sequenced from the same sample in a study of T cell responses to AZD1222 COVID-19 vaccine. Sequenced by immunoSEQ multiplex PCR; TCRdb stores in-frame clones only, minus some. Of tens of thousands of clones in the sample, around 82% are singletons; the top ten hold 26%. The source material was peripheral blood, sampled 28 days after the second AZD1222 dose. These receptors came from an adult who received the AZD1222 COVID-19 vaccine.

The chain uses TRBV28 and TRBJ2-1; 11 nucleotides agree with TRBD2. CDR3 size: 14 residues. J was trimmed by 7 bases and V by 8 bases; bases with no gene match: 7. Germline assignment: CDR1 MDHEN and CDR2 SYDVKM. CDR3 bases: TGTGCCAGCCAAACTAGCGGGAGTTGGAATGAGCAGTTCTTC. Translation: CASQTSGSWNEQFF.

The chain recombines TRBV30 with TRBJ1-5; a possible D gene is TRBD1 (6 bases). The CDR3 contains 14 residues. Trimming shortened V by 1 base and J by 5 bases, and 12 bases separated the two germline ends. CDR1 and CDR2 from the germline V gene are GTSNPN and SVGIG (reference sequence). CDR3 DNA sequence: TGTGCCTGGAGTGGGGGGGCGCGAGATCAGCCCCAGCATTTT. Protein: CAWSGGARDQPQHF.

The chain combines TRBV24-1 with TRBJ2-3, with D maybe TRBD2 (5 bases). This CDR3 region has 14 residues. Germline loops: CDR1 KGHDR, CDR2 SFDVKD. V gave up 0 bases and J gave up 7 bases, with 10 bases separating them. The CDR3 DNA reads as TGTGCCACCAGTGATTTGCTGGAGGTAAATACGCAGTATTTT. Protein product: CATSDLLEVNTQYF.

The chain recombines TRBV6-5 with TRBJ2-7, with D uncertain. Per germline, CDR1 MNHEY and CDR2 SVGAGI. The CDR3 length is 16 residues. Trimming pared 0 bases from V and 1 base from J, leaving 13 bases between. CDR3 in DNA: TGTGCCAGCAGTTACTCGTTGGTAGGTCAGTCCTACGAGCAGTACTTC. Protein product: CASSYSLVGQSYEQYF.

This chain joins TRBV19 and TRBJ2-5; 11 bases map to TRBD1. The ends lost 5 bases at V and 2 bases at J; junction bases unmatched: 10. CDR1 LNHDA and CDR2 SQIVND come from the germline V gene (reference sequence). The CDR3 has 17 residues. CDR3 in DNA: TGTGCCAGTAGTGCCCGCCGGGACAGGGGGTCGCAAGAGACCCAGTACTTC. Amino acids: CASSARRDRGSQETQYF.

The J gene is TRBJ1-1, the V gene TRBV5-1, with D unclear. Trimming cost V 0 bases and J 5 bases, with 17 bases left between them. Germline assignment: CDR1 SGHRS and CDR2 YFSETQ. This CDR3 is built from 16 residues. CDR3 DNA sequence: TGCGCCAGCAGCTTGGCCCTCTATCCGGGTTCGACTGAAGCTTTCTTT. Its protein product is CASSLALYPGSTEAFF.

The chain has TRBV27 and TRBJ1-6; D ambiguous. The ends were cut back, 3 bases at V and 10 bases at J, with 10 bases in the middle. Germline V gene data show CDR1 as MNHEY and CDR2 as SMNVEV (reference sequence). CDR3 size: 13 residues. The CDR3 spells CASSLPEGSPLHF. CDR3 nucleotide sequence: TGTGCCAGCAGTTTGCCTGAGGGATCACCCCTCCACTTT.

V and J are TRBV18 and TRBJ2-4; 7 bases match TRBD1. V was clipped by 3 bases and J by 3 bases; unmatched bases: 5. In germline, CDR1 is KGHSH, CDR2 LQKENI. The CDR3 is made up of 15 amino acids. The CDR3 loop reads CASSPDRVGKNIQYF. CDR3 nucleotides: TGTGCCAGCTCACCCGACAGGGTAGGCAAAAACATTCAGTACTTC.

This chain uses TRBV6-5 with TRBJ2-7; the match to TRBD1 covers 9 bases. The CDR3 has 14 residues. The germline V gene has CDR1 MNHEY and CDR2 SVGAGI. Losses at the gene ends were 7 bases for V and 3 bases for J; bases not matched to a gene: 7. The CDR3 DNA reads TGTGCCAGCACCTGGGCGGGACAGGGCTACGAGCAGTACTTC. Amino acid sequence: CASTWAGQGYEQYF.

The CDR3 reads CASSSRQGAGQPQHF. CDR3 nucleotide sequence: TGTGCCAGCAGTTCCCGACAGGGGGCGGGTCAGCCCCAGCATTTT. This rearrangement joins TRBV27 to TRBJ1-5, with TRBD1 matching 10 bases. Germline V lookup: CDR1 MNHEY, CDR2 SMNVEV (reference sequence). The CDR3 contains 15 residues. V dropped 4 bases and J dropped 6; count of bases not matched to a gene: 6.

V usage is TRBV2 and J usage is TRBJ2-7; 12 bases are a match to TRBD1. V was clipped by 2 bases and J by 5 bases; unmatched bases: 22. The CDR3 is 21 residues long. The V gene's germline CDR1 is SNHLY and CDR2 FYNNEI. CDR3 region: CASSETPPHPRDRGRLDEQYF. As DNA, the CDR3 is TGTGCCAGCAGTGAAACCCCCCCCCATCCCCGGGACAGGGGGCGGCTCGACGAGCAGTACTTC.

This chain joins TRBV24-1 and TRBJ2-3; 10 nucleotides align to TRBD1. With V trimmed by 3 bases and J by 12 bases, 11 bases remained unmatched. The CDR3 runs 15 residues. Per germline, CDR1 KGHDR and CDR2 SFDVKD. Here the CDR3 DNA reads TGTGCCACCAGTGATCCCCGGGACAGGGGCTACACCCAGTATTTT. Encoded protein: CATSDPRDRGYTQYF.

This clone has more than one count but fewer than ten. The chain links TRBV27 to TRBJ2-1, with TRBD2 as a possible D gene (6 bases). The CDR3 totals 16 residues. Germline CDR1 is MNHEY and CDR2 is SMNVEV (reference sequence). V lost 2 bases and J 0 bases, leaving 11 bases between the germline ends. The CDR3 spells CASSLKPGSSYNEQFF. DNA for the CDR3: TGTGCCAGCAGTTTAAAACCCGGGAGCTCCTACAATGAGCAGTTCTTC.

The chain recombines TRBV6-4 with TRBJ1-2, with TRBD1 as a possible D gene (5 bases). This CDR3 contains 13 residues. Trimming removed 4 bases at V and 4 bases at J, with 10 bases between. Germline assignment: CDR1 MRHNA and CDR2 SNTAGT. The chain's CDR3 is CASSVGAGYGYTF. In DNA form, the CDR3 reads TGTGCCAGCAGTGTTGGGGCCGGCTATGGCTACACCTTC.

This clone was recorded only once. The chain carries TRBV28 and TRBJ2-1, with a weak D call TRBD2 (6 bases). This CDR3 is 13 amino acids long. V was pared by 7 bases and J by 9 bases, with 16 bases between. CDR1 and CDR2 (germline): MDHEN, SYDVKM. For the CDR3, the DNA is TGTGCCAGCACCCCGGGGGAGGAGGGTGAGCAGTTCTTC. It specifies CASTPGEEGEQFF.

This chain connects TRBV12-5 to TRBJ2-5; D possibly matches TRBD1 or TRBD2 (5 bases each). V shed 0 bases and J shed 3 bases, with 14 bases lying between them. CDR3 size: 16 residues. Germline V gives CDR1 LGHNT, CDR2 FRNRAP. CDR3 sequence reads: CASGLVREWGKETQYF. The CDR3, as DNA: TGTGCTAGTGGTTTGGTAAGGGAGTGGGGGAAAGAGACCCAGTACTTC.

This sequence joins TRBV29-1 and TRBJ2-6; a possible D gene is TRBD2 (6 bases). Between the trimmed V and J ends, which lost 2 bases and 0 bases, there was a span of 14 bases. CDR1 and CDR2 from the germline V gene are SQVTM and ANQGSEA. The CDR3 loop spans 17 amino acids. CDR3 region: CSVERRDPDSGANVLTF. The CDR3, as DNA: TGCAGCGTTGAAAGGAGGGACCCGGACTCTGGGGCCAACGTCCTGACTTTC.

This clone showed up just a few times. CDR3 DNA: TGTGCCAGCAGTAGGACTAGCGGGATGGACATTCAGTACTTC. Translation gives CASSRTSGMDIQYF. The chain joins TRBV28 to TRBJ2-4; TRBD2 matches at 12 bases. J lost 8 bases, V lost 5 bases, and 4 bases had no gene match. The CDR3 is 14 residues long. Germline V gene data show CDR1 as MDHEN and CDR2 as SYDVKM. Drawing the rest from reference TRBV28 and TRBJ2-4, the complete variable domain is DVKVTQSSRYLVKRTGEKVFLECVQDMDHENMFWYRQDPGLGLRLIYFSYDVKMKEKGDIPEGYSVSREKKERFSLILESASTNQTSMYLCASSRTSGMDIQYFGAGTRLSVL.

The gene calls are TRBV27 and TRBJ2-2; perhaps TRBD1 as D (5 bases). From germline, CDR1 is MNHEY and CDR2 SMNVEV (reference sequence). Between the trimmed V and J ends, which lost 2 bases and 5 bases, there was a span of 6 bases. This CDR3 spans 13 amino acids. The CDR3 protein is CASSLRGTGELFF. The CDR3 region has the DNA TGTGCCAGCAGTTTAAGGGGTACCGGGGAGCTGTTTTTT.

The chain uses TRBV15 and TRBJ2-7, with 7 bases aligning to TRBD1. This CDR3 has 16 amino acids. CDR1 and CDR2 from the germline V gene are LNHNV and YYDKDF (reference sequence). Losses at the gene ends were 1 base for V and 6 bases for J; bases not matched to a gene: 12. This CDR3 reads CATSRASGTDLGEQYF. The CDR3 nucleotides are TGTGCCACCAGCAGAGCCTCCGGGACAGATCTAGGCGAGCAGTACTTC.

The sample holds a few counts of this clone. The gene calls are TRBV28 and TRBJ1-2; D is perhaps TRBD1 (5 bases). This CDR3 has 11 residues. Germline V gene sequence: CDR1 MDHEN, CDR2 SYDVKM. CDR3 nucleotide sequence: TGTGCTTCGGACACAAACTATGGCTACACCTTC. Translation: CASDTNYGYTF.

In this sample, this clone turned up once. The rearrangement joins TRBV18 to TRBJ2-7, with D possibly being TRBD1 or TRBD2 (7 bases each). Germline V gene lookup returns CDR1 KGHSH and CDR2 LQKENI. V dropped 3 bases and J dropped 2 bases, with 20 bases sitting between them. The CDR3 totals 17 residues. Written as DNA, the CDR3 is TGTGCCAGCTCACCCACCAGGGGGAGGGGCACAACCTACGAGCAGTACTTC. It specifies CASSPTRGRGTTYEQYF.

The J gene is TRBJ2-7, the V gene TRBV2, with D perhaps matching TRBD1 or TRBD2 (6 bases each). CDR1 and CDR2 (germline): SNHLY, FYNNEI. Trimming cost V 6 bases and J 5 bases, with 17 bases left between them. The CDR3 contains 14 residues. The CDR3 bases are TGTGCCAGCAGCGTAGACGGGGGCAGGCACGAGCAGTACTTC. As protein: CASSVDGGRHEQYF.

This clone has just one count. This chain joins TRBV6-5 and TRBJ2-7, with TRBD2 as a possible D gene (6 bases). Germline V gene lookup returns CDR1 MNHEY and CDR2 SVGAGI. Trimming cost V 6 bases and J 4 bases, with 16 bases left between them. This CDR3 comprises 14 residues. In nucleotides, the CDR3 is TGTGCCAGCAGCGACAAGGGAGGACGTTACGAGCAGTACTTC. Translating gives CASSDKGGRYEQYF.

This chain uses TRBV18 with TRBJ2-7, with D unclear. V was pared by 3 bases and J by 4 bases, with 13 bases between. Germline V lookup: CDR1 KGHSH, CDR2 LQKENI. The CDR3 extends over 14 amino acids. Here the CDR3 DNA reads TGTGCCAGCTCACCCGAAGGGAATCCTTACGAGCAGTACTTC. Translated: CASSPEGNPYEQYF.

V gene TRBV6-2 or TRBV6-3 combines with J gene TRBJ2-3; weak D call: TRBD2 (6 bases). CDR1 and CDR2 from the germline V gene are MNHEY and SVGEGT. This CDR3 region has 18 residues. V lost 5 bases, J lost 1 base, and 22 bases lay in between. The CDR3: CASSPLRDSGRGTDTQYF. The CDR3 DNA is TGTGCCAGCAGTCCCCTCCGGGACTCCGGTCGGGGCACAGATACGCAGTATTTT.

The J gene is TRBJ1-2, the V gene TRBV5-5, with D hard to call. The germline V and J ends were trimmed by 4 bases and 5 bases, with 12 bases remaining between them. CDR3 length equals 13 residues. Germline assignment: CDR1 SGHKS and CDR2 YYEKEE (reference sequence). CDR3 bases: TGTGCCAGCAGCCTGGGGTCTGGGTATGGCTACACCTTC. This gives the protein CASSLGSGYGYTF.

The chain is built from TRBV7-9 and TRBJ2-3; 9 positions match TRBD1. After removal of 1 base from V and 4 bases from J, the junction contained 6 bases not matched to a gene. Germline CDR1 and CDR2: SEHNR and FQNEAQ (reference sequence). The CDR3 covers 16 residues. The CDR3 sequence: CASSLVGGQGSDTQYF. Here the CDR3 DNA reads TGTGCCAGCAGCTTAGTGGGGGGACAGGGATCAGATACGCAGTATTTT.